The next 10 T cell receptor beta chains were all read from a single sample in a study of CD8 T cells in ankylosing spondylitis. TCRdb ran MiXCR on the 5' RACE reads and lists one entry per CDR3 protein. The sample lists around 75,000 distinct CDR3 sequences, approximately 5% seen once, with approximately 2% in the top ten. Sequencing input: blood, either unsorted or a sorted T cell fraction (not recorded which). These receptors all stem from a male donor with ankylosing spondylitis or in good health (not recorded which).

This clonotype has a count of ten or more. The gene calls are TRBV6-5 and TRBJ2-7, with TRBD1 matching 9 bases. Germline V gives CDR1 MNHEY, CDR2 SVGAGI. The CDR3 contains 12 residues. V shed 5 bases, J shed 5 bases, and the junction held 1 base outside the gene matches. CDR3 loop: CASSRTGDEQYF. CDR3 coding DNA: TGTGCCAGCAGTCGGACAGGGGACGAGCAGTACTTC.

The table lists this clonotype with a few counts. The chain employs TRBV20-1 and TRBJ1-2, with D maybe TRBD1 (5 bases). The CDR3 runs 11 residues. V dropped 5 bases and J dropped 7 bases, with 11 bases sitting between them. Germline lookup yields CDR1 DFQATT and CDR2 SNEGSKA (reference sequence). CDR3 DNA sequence: TGCAGTGCTGGGGGGGGGGGTGGCTACACCTTC. It translates to CSAGGGGGYTF.

At least ten counts were recorded for this clonotype. The rearrangement joins TRBV6-1 to TRBJ2-2, with D perhaps matching TRBD2 (6 bases). V gave up 6 bases and J gave up 2 bases, with 19 bases separating them. The germline V gene encodes CDR1 MNHNS and CDR2 SASEGT. The CDR3 is 17 residues long. In DNA, the CDR3 is TGTGCCAGCAGCCATTTGGAGGGGCCGGGAAACACCGGGGAGCTGTTTTTT. This codes for CASSHLEGPGNTGELFF.

Ten or more counts support this clonotype. The gene calls are TRBV27 and TRBJ2-7; a possible D gene is TRBD1 (6 bases). This CDR3 spans 14 amino acids. V dropped 6 bases and J dropped 1 base, with 13 bases sitting between them. Germline V lookup: CDR1 MNHEY, CDR2 SMNVEV (reference sequence). CDR3 protein: CASSLKQGSYEQYF. The CDR3 DNA follows: TGTGCCAGCAGCCTGAAACAGGGATCCTACGAGCAGTACTTC.

The V gene is TRBV28, the J gene TRBJ2-3, with 7 bases aligning to TRBD1. V lost 3 bases to trimming and J lost 0 bases; unmatched junction nucleotides: 6. This CDR3 is 16 amino acids long. Germline V lookup: CDR1 MDHEN, CDR2 SYDVKM. CDR3 loop: CASSFPLTGSTDTQYF. CDR3 DNA sequence: TGTGCCAGCAGTTTCCCCCTGACAGGGAGCACAGATACGCAGTATTTT.

The J gene is TRBJ1-1, the V gene TRBV5-1, with D possibly matching TRBD1 (6 bases). Trimming removed 0 bases from V and 3 bases from J, with 24 bases in between. The CDR3 runs 19 residues. Germline V gene sequence: CDR1 SGHRS, CDR2 YFSETQ. The CDR3 DNA sequence: TGCGCCAGCAGCTTGGGCCTGGGAACGGCAGGGGTTCGCGACACTGAAGCTTTCTTT. Its protein is CASSLGLGTAGVRDTEAFF.

This clonotype was detected ten times or more. The J gene is TRBJ2-5, the V gene TRBV2; D might be TRBD2 (6 bases). V was trimmed by 1 base and J by 6 bases, leaving 15 bases between them. CDR3 length: 15 amino acids. Germline V gene sequence: CDR1 SNHLY, CDR2 FYNNEI. CDR3 sequence reads: CASSEDGRLIKTQYF. In DNA, the CDR3 is TGTGCCAGCAGTGAAGACGGGAGATTGATAAAGACCCAGTACTTC.

This clonotype has at least ten counts. The chain couples TRBV28 to TRBJ1-1; no definite D call. CDR1 and CDR2 (germline): MDHEN, SYDVKM. This CDR3 contains 14 residues. The V and J ends lost 3 bases and 6 bases respectively, with 14 bases between them. As DNA, the CDR3 is TGTGCCAGCAGTTTGTCTCGATCAATAGCTGAAGCTTTCTTT. This encodes CASSLSRSIAEAFF.

Details on this clonotype: The junction shows a germline mismatch at one end, possibly a read error. The chain combines TRBV5-1 with TRBJ2-1; TRBD1 is a possible D gene (5 bases). The CDR3 length is 15 residues. Germline CDR1 reads SGHRS; CDR2 reads YFSETQ. In nucleotides, the CDR3 is TGCGCCAGCAGCTTCTGGCAGGGCATTTACAGTGAGCAGTTCTTC. Translated: CASSFWQGIYSEQFF.

This clonotype has a count of ten or more. V usage is TRBV12-3 or TRBV12-4 and J usage is TRBJ1-1; D is undetermined. V was pared by 6 bases and J by 5 bases, with 10 bases between. This CDR3 contains 12 residues. Here the CDR3 reads CASSSVRTEAFF. In nucleotides, the CDR3 is TGTGCCAGCAGCTCGGTACGAACTGAAGCTTTCTTT.